This T cell receptor beta chain was sequenced during a study of radiation and T cells in renal cell carcinoma. TCRdb's table, derived via immunoSEQ multiplex PCR, lists solely in-frame clones and lacks some. The sample consists of approximately 110,000 clones, about four fifths of them appearing once. Stated time point: baseline pretreatment blood. Treatment given: 15 Gy SBRT to primary tumor, nephrectomy 4 weeks later. The sequenced sample was blood, obtained from a patient whose treatment included radiotherapy and nephrectomy. This TCR was sampled from a woman in her fifties or sixties with renal cell carcinoma.

The CDR3 sequence is CARPTPEDGTDTQYF. In DNA form, the CDR3 reads TGTGCCAGGCCCACGCCCGAGGACGGCACAGATACGCAGTATTTT. This chain joins TRBV2 and TRBJ2-3; D is undetermined. The CDR3 covers 15 residues. Germline values: CDR1 SNHLY, CDR2 FYNNEI. The V end was cut by 9 bases, the J end by 1 base, with 17 bases between.